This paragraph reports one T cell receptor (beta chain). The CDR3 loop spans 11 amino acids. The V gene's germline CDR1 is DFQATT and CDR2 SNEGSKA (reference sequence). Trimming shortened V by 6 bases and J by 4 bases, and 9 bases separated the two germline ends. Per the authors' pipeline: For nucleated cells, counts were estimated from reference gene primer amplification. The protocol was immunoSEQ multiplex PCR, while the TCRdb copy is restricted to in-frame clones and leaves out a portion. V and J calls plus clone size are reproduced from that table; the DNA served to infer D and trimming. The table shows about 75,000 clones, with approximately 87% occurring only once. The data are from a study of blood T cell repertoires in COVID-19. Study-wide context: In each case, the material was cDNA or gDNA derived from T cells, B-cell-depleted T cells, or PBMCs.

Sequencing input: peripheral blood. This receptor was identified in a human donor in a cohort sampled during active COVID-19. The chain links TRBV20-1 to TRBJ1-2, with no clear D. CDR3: CSARVGYGYTF. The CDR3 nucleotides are TGCAGTGCCCGCGTTGGCTATGGCTACACCTTC.